This T cell receptor beta chain was documented in a study of OX40 agonist ivuxolimab in advanced cancers. The wider study: In this cohort, patients received ivuxolimab, an agonistic anti-OX40 (CD134) antibody. Patients in the trial were receiving intravenous ivuxolimab every 2 weeks, at doses of 0.01 to 10 mg/kg. A diagnosis of hepatocellular carcinoma, melanoma, renal cell or head and neck cancer was present in dose-escalation patients. Allowance was made for prior anti-PD-1, anti-PD-L1 or anti-CTLA-4 therapy, and roughly 40% had some.

CDR1 SEHNR and CDR2 FQNEAQ come from the germline V gene (reference sequence). Between the trimmed V and J ends, which lost 4 bases and 4 bases, there was a span of 13 bases. The CDR3 has 14 amino acids. Assay used: immunoSEQ multiplex PCR; TCRdb lists only in-frame clones, some missing. The sample lists tens of thousands of clones, about three quarters seen once, with roughly 1.5% in the top ten. V is TRBV7-9 and J is TRBJ1-1; perhaps TRBD1 as D (5 bases). The specimen comprised CD4+ or CD8+ T cells sorted from blood, sampled in a trial of the OX40 agonist ivuxolimab. The TCR was taken from an adult with an advanced solid tumor such as melanoma, head and neck, liver or kidney cancer. In DNA form, the CDR3 reads TGTGCCAGCAGCTCCGGGGTGCAGGGCACTGAAGCTTTCTTT. Encoded protein: CASSSGVQGTEAFF.